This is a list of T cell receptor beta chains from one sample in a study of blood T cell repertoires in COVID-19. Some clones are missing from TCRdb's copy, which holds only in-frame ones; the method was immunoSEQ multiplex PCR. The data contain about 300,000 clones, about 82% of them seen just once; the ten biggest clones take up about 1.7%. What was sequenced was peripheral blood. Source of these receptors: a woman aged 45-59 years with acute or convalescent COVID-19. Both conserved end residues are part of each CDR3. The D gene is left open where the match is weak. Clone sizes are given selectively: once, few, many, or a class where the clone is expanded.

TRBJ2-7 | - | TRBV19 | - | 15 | CASSVDRRSSYEQYF
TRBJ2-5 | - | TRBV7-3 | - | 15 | CASSLTSGMQETQYF
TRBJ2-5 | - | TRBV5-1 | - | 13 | CASSFSGYETQYF
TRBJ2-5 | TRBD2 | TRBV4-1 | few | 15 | CASSPMGSGTWTQYF
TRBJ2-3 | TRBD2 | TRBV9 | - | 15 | CASSVGTSGTDTQYF
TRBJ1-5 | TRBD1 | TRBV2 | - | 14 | CASQGTGVTQPQHF
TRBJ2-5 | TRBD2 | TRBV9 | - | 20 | CASSPGLAGGRGRLGETQYF
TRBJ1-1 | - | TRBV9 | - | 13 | CASSVGGSTEAFF
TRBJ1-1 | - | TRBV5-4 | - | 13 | CASSRTENTEAFF
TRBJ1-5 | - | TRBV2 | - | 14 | CASSMTTSNQPQHF
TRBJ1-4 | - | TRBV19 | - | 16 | CASSLREEGPNEKLFF
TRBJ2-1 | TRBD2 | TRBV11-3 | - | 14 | CASSLGGTSAEQFF
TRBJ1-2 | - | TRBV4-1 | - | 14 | CASSQGGGIRGYTF
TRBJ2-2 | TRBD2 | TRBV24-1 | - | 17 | CATSDGLAGMNTGELFF
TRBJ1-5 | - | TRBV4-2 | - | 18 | CASSQGPKQGHINQPQHF
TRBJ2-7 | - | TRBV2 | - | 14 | CASSGLQGAYEQYF
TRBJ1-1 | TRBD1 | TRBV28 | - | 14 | CASRGGFINTEAFF
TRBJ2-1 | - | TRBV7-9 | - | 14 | CASSLGGYSNEQFF
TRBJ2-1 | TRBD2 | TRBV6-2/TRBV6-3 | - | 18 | CASSYGGTNLGSYNEQFF
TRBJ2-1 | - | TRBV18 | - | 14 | CASSPYRTGNEQFF
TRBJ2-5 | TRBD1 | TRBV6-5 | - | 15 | CASSYGTGTQETQYF
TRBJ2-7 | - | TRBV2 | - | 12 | CASSEHSYEQYF
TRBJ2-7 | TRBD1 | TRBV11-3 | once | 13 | CASTSQGDHEQYF
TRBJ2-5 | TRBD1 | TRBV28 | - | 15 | CASSKLGQGSETQYF
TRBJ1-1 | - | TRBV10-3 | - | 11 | CAATRGTEAFF
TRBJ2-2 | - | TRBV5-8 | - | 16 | CASSPPYGDYTGELFF
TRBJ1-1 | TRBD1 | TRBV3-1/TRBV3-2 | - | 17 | CASSQRSFWTGSTEAFF
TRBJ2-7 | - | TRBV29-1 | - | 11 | CSVEQGYEQYF